The 10 T cell receptor beta chains below come from one sample, sequenced in a study of technical replicates of blood from a handful of donors. Data came from immunoSEQ multiplex PCR; TCRdb stores just in-frame clones and leaves some out. The sample contains fewer than 100,000 clones, 95% to 98% of which appear only once. Sample: T cells isolated from PBMCs. The receptors were gathered from a human donor in good health.

The genes are TRBV25-1 and TRBJ1-1, with unresolved D. CDR3 length: 13 amino acids. Trimming cost V 11 bases and J 4 bases, with 17 bases left between them. CDR1 is MGHDK and CDR2 is SYGVNS in the germline V gene. Here the CDR3 reads CASSRRVATEAFF. The CDR3, as DNA: TGTGCCTCCTCTAGGCGGGTGGCCACTGAAGCTTTCTTT. Complete variable domain (other parts from reference TRBV25-1 and TRBJ1-1): EADIYQTPRYLVIGTGKKITLECSQTMGHDKMYWYQQDPGMELHLIHYSYGVNSTEKGDLSSESTVSRIRTEHFPLTLESARPSHTSQYLCASSRRVATEAFFGQGTRLTVV.

This clone is a singleton in its sample. The chain carries TRBV27 and TRBJ2-1, with TRBD2 as a possible D gene (6 bases). The germline V and J ends were trimmed by 6 bases and 8 bases, with 14 bases remaining between them. Germline CDR1 MNHEY, CDR2 SMNVEV (reference sequence). The CDR3 spans 13 residues. CDR3 residues: CASSPRGGDEQFF. The DNA for the CDR3 is TGTGCCAGCAGCCCGCGGGGAGGAGATGAGCAGTTCTTC.

V gene TRBV6-1 combines with J gene TRBJ2-7; 8 bases agree with TRBD2. J lost 4 bases, V lost 8 bases, and 4 bases had no gene match. The CDR3 length is 12 residues. CDR1 is MNHNS, CDR2 SASEGT, per germline. The CDR3 region has the DNA TGTGCCAGCGGTAGACTAGCGTACGAGCAGTACTTC. Its translation: CASGRLAYEQYF.

The CDR3 is CALSKGGDLNTIYF. CDR3 DNA: TGTGCCCTTTCAAAAGGAGGGGACTTAAACACCATATATTTT. This chain connects TRBV10-3 to TRBJ1-3; D is possibly TRBD1 (5 bases). Germline V gives CDR1 ENHRY, CDR2 SYGVKD. V dropped 11 bases and J dropped 6 bases, with 20 bases sitting between them. This CDR3 region has 14 residues.

The chain employs TRBV5-4 and TRBJ2-7, with 8 bases that match TRBD1. The CDR3 contains 14 residues. CDR1 SGHNT and CDR2 YYREEE come from the germline V gene (reference sequence). V lost 5 bases to trimming and J lost 1 base; unmatched junction nucleotides: 5. The CDR3 here is CASSWDRSSYEQYF. The CDR3 nucleotides are TGTGCCAGCAGTTGGGACAGGAGTTCCTACGAGCAGTACTTC.

The chain has TRBV9 and TRBJ2-3; D not resolved. V shed 4 bases and J shed 2 bases, with 8 bases lying between them. CDR1 is SGDLS and CDR2 is YYNGEE in the germline V gene. This CDR3 spans 13 amino acids. As DNA, the CDR3 is TGTGCCAGCAGCTGGCACGACACAGATACGCAGTATTTT. This gives the protein CASSWHDTDTQYF.

The rearrangement links TRBV29-1 to TRBJ2-5; TRBD1 matches 7 bases. CDR1 and CDR2 (germline): SQVTM, ANQGSEA. The CDR3 is made up of 13 amino acids. J gave up 2 bases and V 3 bases, and 3 bases lay outside the gene matches. For the CDR3, the DNA is TGCAGCGTTGAGGCCAGGGGGCAAGAGACCCAGTACTTC. This gives the protein CSVEARGQETQYF.

This rearrangement joins TRBV6-1 to TRBJ1-4; D is undetermined. The CDR3 runs to 11 residues. V gave up 5 bases and J gave up 11 bases, with 9 bases separating them. Germline V gene sequence: CDR1 MNHNS, CDR2 SASEGT. CDR3 residues: CASSYTEKLFF. Written as DNA, the CDR3 is TGTGCCAGCAGTTATACTGAGAAACTGTTTTTT.

The V and J genes are TRBV5-5 and TRBJ1-1; D gene unclear. V was cut by 0 bases and J by 6 bases, with 6 bases left in between. The germline V gene encodes CDR1 SGHKS and CDR2 YYEKEE (reference sequence). The CDR3 covers 12 residues. The CDR3 DNA is TGTGCCAGCAGCTTGGAAACTGCTGAAGCTTTCTTT. Protein product: CASSLETAEAFF. The full variable domain, rest sourced from reference TRBV5-5 and TRBJ1-1, is DAGVTQSPTHLIKTRGQQVTLRCSPISGHKSVSWYQQVLGQGPQFIFQYYEKEERGRGNFPDRFSARQFPNYSSELNVNALLLGDSALYLCASSLETAEAFFGQGTRLTVV.

This chain joins TRBV9 and TRBJ2-7; TRBD1 matches at 7 bases. The CDR3 length is 14 residues. J gave up 3 bases and V 0 bases, and 3 bases lay outside the gene matches. The germline CDR1 and CDR2 sequences are SGDLS and YYNGEE. The CDR3 coding sequence is TGTGCCAGCAGCGTAGTTCCAGGGGGCTACGAGCAGTACTTC. Its translation: CASSVVPGGYEQYF. The full variable domain, completed using reference TRBV9 and TRBJ2-7, is DSGVTQTPKHLITATGQRVTLRCSPRSGDLSVYWYQQSLDQGLQFLIQYYNGEERAKGNILERFSAQQFPDLHSELNLSSLELGDSALYFCASSVVPGGYEQYFGPGTRLTVT.